The clone carrying this T cell receptor beta chain was seen many times. The antigen is not known. This record comes from a study of Graves' ophthalmopathy and Graves' hyperthyroidism. The sequenced template was RNA, covering the TCR beta CDR3 region. The workflow started with a first-round RT-PCR run with HTBI primers and then moved on to a second-round multiplex PCR. TCRdb called the multiplex PCR reads again in MiXCR, with one record for every CDR3 protein. This table holds hundreds of thousands of distinct CDR3 sequences, 20% to 25% found once. Germline CDR1 is SGHAT and CDR2 is FQNNGV. Trimming at V came to 4 bases and at J to 3 bases, leaving 0 bases not matched to a gene. This CDR3 contains 13 residues. General study points: Most expanded clonotypes from thyroid (those above 0.001 frequency) were also found in blood.

This chain uses TRBV11-2 with TRBJ1-2; 9 bases are shared with TRBD1. The sample taken for sequencing was peripheral blood. The receptor comes from a woman younger than 35 with stable Graves' hyperthyroidism. Some clones in this sample may be carry-over from other donors' samples. In DNA form, the CDR3 reads TGTGCCAGCAGCTGGGACAGGGACTATGGCTACACCTTC. It translates to CASSWDRDYGYTF.